These T cell receptor beta chains were read from a single sample in a study of response to subunit inactivated influenza vaccine. TCRdb reprocessed the RT-PCR reads with MiXCR, giving one entry per CDR3 protein. This table has 540,000 or so distinct CDR3 sequences, approximately 13% appearing once. This specimen consisted of PBMCs from blood, obtained 35 to 45 days after vaccination. The receptors derive from a man over 45 who received an inactivated influenza vaccine. Both conserved end residues are part of each CDR3. A D gene is named only where the DNA matches it firmly. Clone size is given for some rows only: seen once, a few or many times, or a class if the clone is expanded.

>TRBJ2-7|.|13|TRBV4-2|few
CASSQEADYEQYF
TGTGCCAGCAGCCAAGAAGCAGACTACGAGCAGTACTTC
>TRBJ2-5|.|14|TRBV12-3/TRBV12-4|few
CASRALDPQETQYF
TGTGCCAGCAGAGCTCTCGACCCACAAGAGACCCAGTACTTC
>TRBJ2-1|.|10|TRBV20-1|.
CSATFNEQFF
TGCAGTGCGACATTCAATGAGCAGTTCTTC
>TRBJ2-7|.|14|TRBV3-1|few
CASSQAASRNEQYF
TGTGCCAGCAGCCAAGCGGCCTCTCGCAACGAGCAGTACTTC
>TRBJ2-7|.|16|TRBV29-1|.
CSVEGPSRGAYYEQYF
TGCAGCGTTGAAGGGCCCAGCCGGGGGGCCTACTACGAGCAGTACTTC
>TRBJ2-7|.|14|TRBV5-1|few
CASSLDRAHYEQYF
TGCGCCAGCAGCCTAGACCGGGCCCACTACGAGCAGTACTTC
>TRBJ2-3|TRBD1|16|TRBV10-3|few
CAISEFGQGATDTQYF
TGTGCCATCAGTGAGTTTGGACAGGGGGCCACAGATACGCAGTATTTT
>TRBJ1-5|TRBD1|14|TRBV28|.
CASSLFQGGQSQHF
TGTGCCAGCAGTTTATTTCAGGGGGGACAATCTCAGCATTTT
>TRBJ1-1|TRBD1|16|TRBV4-1|few
CASSFGTGGGYTEAFF
TGCGCCAGCAGCTTCGGGACAGGGGGAGGTTACACTGAAGCTTTCTTT
>TRBJ2-6|TRBD1|18|TRBV5-1|.
CASKNGQGAYSGANVLTF
TGCGCCAGCAAAAACGGACAGGGGGCTTACTCTGGGGCCAACGTCCTGACTTTC
>TRBJ2-7|TRBD2|15|TRBV11-1|.
CASSWRGTSDHEQYF
TGTGCCAGCAGTTGGCGCGGGACTAGCGACCACGAGCAGTACTTC
>TRBJ2-5|.|13|TRBV29-1|.
CSVESRTQETQYF
TGCAGCGTTGAGTCCAGGACACAAGAGACCCAGTACTTC
>TRBJ2-1|.|16|TRBV7-9|few
CASSPFGGISYNEQFF
TGTGCCAGCAGCCCCTTTGGGGGCATCTCCTACAATGAGCAGTTCTTC
>TRBJ1-1|.|13|TRBV20-1|few
CSARGAGNTEAFF
TGCAGTGCTAGAGGGGCGGGAAACACTGAAGCTTTCTTT
>TRBJ2-7|TRBD2|14|TRBV20-1|few
CSASHSGSTYEQYF
TGCAGTGCTAGCCATAGCGGGTCTACCTACGAGCAGTACTTC
>TRBJ2-5|.|13|TRBV20-1|few
CSARDAGVETQYF
TGCAGTGCTAGAGATGCAGGGGTTGAGACCCAGTACTTC
>TRBJ2-7|.|13|TRBV20-1|.
CSAREFPGYEQYF
TGCAGTGCTAGGGAATTTCCGGGCTACGAGCAGTACTTC
>TRBJ1-2|.|15|TRBV12-3/TRBV12-4|.
CASSFKAGRVGGYTF
TGTGCCAGCAGTTTTAAAGCCGGGCGAGTGGGTGGCTACACCTTC
>TRBJ2-7|.|14|TRBV5-1|few
CASRDVANSYEQYF
TGCGCCAGCAGGGATGTCGCTAACTCCTACGAGCAGTACTTC
>TRBJ2-1|TRBD2|16|TRBV20-1|many
CSARVTLAGVVNEQFF
TGCAGTGCTAGAGTCACCCTAGCGGGAGTGGTCAATGAGCAGTTCTTC
>TRBJ2-2|TRBD2|18|TRBV4-2|few
CASSQESDGGANTGELFF
TGTGCCAGCAGCCAAGAATCGGACGGGGGGGCGAACACCGGGGAGCTGTTTTTT
>TRBJ2-5|.|16|TRBV4-2|few
CASSQGLGAVGFTQYF
TGTGCCAGCAGCCAAGGGTTAGGGGCCGTTGGGTTCACCCAGTACTTC
>TRBJ2-1|TRBD1|15|TRBV11-2|.
CASSRVTGGGNEQFF
TGTGCCAGCAGCCGCGTAACAGGGGGTGGCAATGAGCAGTTCTTC
>TRBJ2-5|TRBD2|14|TRBV6-2/TRBV6-3|.
CASSPGTREETQYF
TGTGCCAGCAGCCCCGGGACTAGGGAGGAGACCCAGTACTTC
>TRBJ1-5|.|13|TRBV29-1|many
CSVGEWGNQPQHF
TGCAGCGTTGGGGAGTGGGGGAATCAGCCCCAGCATTTT
>TRBJ2-6|TRBD1|19|TRBV20-1|.
CSARAEGQVLISGANVLTF
TGCAGTGCTAGAGCAGAGGGACAGGTGCTAATCTCTGGGGCCAACGTCCTGACTTTC
>TRBJ2-7|TRBD1|18|TRBV3-1|.
CASSHLASFGTGRYEQYF
TGTGCCAGCAGCCATTTGGCTAGCTTTGGGACAGGGCGATACGAGCAGTACTTC
>TRBJ2-1|.|13|TRBV20-1|few
CSAARQRNNEQFF
TGCAGTGCTGCCCGACAGAGGAACAATGAGCAGTTCTTC
>TRBJ1-3|.|17|TRBV5-4|many
CASSHNRDRRSGNTIYF
TGTGCCAGCAGCCATAATCGAGACCGCCGCTCTGGAAACACCATATATTTT
>TRBJ2-1|TRBD2|16|TRBV4-3|few
CASSQGASGVYNEQFF
TGCGCCAGCAGCCAAGGGGCTAGCGGGGTTTACAATGAGCAGTTCTTC
>TRBJ2-7|.|15|TRBV4-3|.
CASSPNPGPRYEQYF
TGCGCCAGCAGTCCCAACCCGGGACCTAGATACGAGCAGTACTTC
>TRBJ2-3|.|13|TRBV7-3|many
CASSRGEADTQYF
TGTGCCAGCAGTCGCGGGGAAGCAGATACGCAGTATTTT
>TRBJ2-2|TRBD2|14|TRBV15|few
CATRRREGHGELFF
TGTGCCACCAGACGGAGGGAGGGCCACGGGGAGCTGTTTTTT
>TRBJ2-7|.|12|TRBV11-2|.
CASSLESWEQYF
TGTGCCAGCAGCTTAGAGTCTTGGGAGCAGTACTTC
>TRBJ2-7|TRBD1|16|TRBV27|.
CASSPTRGSGSYEQYF
TGTGCCAGCAGCCCTACCAGGGGGAGCGGCTCCTACGAGCAGTACTTC
>TRBJ1-1|.|14|TRBV11-2|many
CASSLAIRNTEAFF
TGTGCCAGCAGCTTAGCCATTCGGAACACTGAAGCTTTCTTT
>TRBJ2-3|TRBD2|16|TRBV6-5|few
CASSYGAGGITDTQYF
TGTGCCAGCAGTTACGGGGCGGGGGGGATCACAGATACGCAGTATTTT
>TRBJ2-1|.|13|TRBV4-1|few
CASSPIGSNEQFF
TGCGCCAGCAGCCCAATAGGTTCGAATGAGCAGTTCTTC
>TRBJ1-5|.|14|TRBV4-3|many
CASSDTISNQPQHF
TGCGCCAGCAGCGATACCATTAGCAATCAGCCCCAGCATTTT
>TRBJ1-1|.|13|TRBV6-5|many
CASSYSGVTEAFF
TGTGCCAGCAGTTACTCAGGGGTGACTGAAGCTTTCTTT
>TRBJ2-5|TRBD1|14|TRBV5-1|.
CASSLTGGRGTQYF
TGCGCCAGCAGCTTGACAGGGGGAAGGGGAACCCAGTACTTC
>TRBJ2-2|.|15|TRBV29-1|many
CSVETGDTNTGELFF
TGCAGCGTTGAAACAGGTGACACGAACACCGGGGAGCTGTTTTTT
>TRBJ1-1|.|14|TRBV20-1|many
CRLERIEQGFKAFF
TGCAGACTGGAACGCATTGAACAGGGATTTAAAGCTTTCTTT
>TRBJ2-1|.|16|TRBV24-1|.
CATSDSGVSSYNEQFF
TGTGCCACCAGTGATTCAGGGGTTAGCTCCTACAATGAGCAGTTCTTC
>TRBJ2-3|.|15|TRBV28|few
CASSLLPGPTDTQYF
TGTGCCAGCAGTTTATTGCCAGGGCCCACAGATACGCAGTATTTT
>TRBJ2-7|.|18|TRBV4-2|many
CASSQEGLSRGAPYEQYF
TGTGCCAGCAGCCAAGAGGGTCTTAGCCGGGGGGCCCCCTACGAGCAGTACTTC
>TRBJ2-1|TRBD1|15|TRBV6-5|.
CASSYSLDRVNEQFF
TGTGCCAGCAGTTACTCTTTGGACAGGGTCAATGAGCAGTTCTTC
>TRBJ2-4|.|15|TRBV20-1|.
CSARESRIAKNIQYF
TGCAGTGCTAGAGAATCCCGAATAGCCAAAAACATTCAGTACTTC
>TRBJ2-1|.|16|TRBV7-2|.
CASSLQMAPQYNEQFF
TGTGCCAGCAGCCTCCAGATGGCTCCTCAATACAATGAGCAGTTCTTC
>TRBJ1-2|.|13|TRBV3-1|many
CASSQEGTRGYTF
TGTGCCAGCAGCCAAGAAGGGACAAGAGGCTACACCTTC
>TRBJ2-3|TRBD1|15|TRBV5-1|many
CASSLGQGSTDTQYF
TGTGCCAGCAGCCTGGGACAGGGTAGCACAGATACGCAGTATTTT
>TRBJ2-7|TRBD1|15|TRBV6-2/TRBV6-3|few
CASNRNLGTGNEQYF
TGTGCCAGCAACCGAAATTTGGGGACAGGGAACGAGCAGTACTTC
>TRBJ2-1|.|13|TRBV12-3/TRBV12-4|many
CASRTSRDNEQFF
TGTGCCAGCCGAACTAGCAGGGACAATGAGCAGTTCTTC